The 19 T cell receptor beta chains below come from one sample, sequenced in a study of vaccination and CD4 T cells after COVID-19. Sample treatment: roughly ten-day PBMC culture with coronavirus spike peptide pools or control peptides (ViraFEST assay). For these receptors, no antigen is known. Cultured CD4+ T cell DNA underwent sequencing with the Oncomine TCR Beta short-read assay. TCRdb reanalysed the PCR reads using MiXCR and keeps one entry per CDR3 protein. The repertoire consists of more than 10,000 distinct CDR3 sequences, with 40% to 45% occurring once and the leading ten covering more than 7.5%. Sequenced: CD4+ T cells from blood, cultured in vitro. Every receptor here comes from a human donor who had recovered from COVID-19.

This clonotype was picked up a small number of times. The chain couples TRBV27 to TRBJ1-6, with D possibly TRBD1 on 5 matching bases. This CDR3 has 12 residues. V dropped 4 bases and J dropped 14 bases, with 12 bases sitting between them. Germline V gives CDR1 MNHEY, CDR2 SMNVEV (reference sequence). CDR3 protein: CASSSGRATLHF. CDR3 nucleotides: TGTGCCAGCAGTTCGGGACGGGCAACCCTCCACTTT.

This clonotype turned up a few times. The rearrangement joins TRBV30 to TRBJ1-2, with 8 bases fitting TRBD1. With 0 bases clipped from V and 8 bases from J, the junction kept 5 bases outside the gene matches. Germline V gene lookup returns CDR1 GTSNPN and CDR2 SVGIG (reference sequence). This CDR3 contains 13 residues. CDR3 sequence (DNA): TGTGCCTGGAGTGTACGGGCAGGGGGCGGCTACACCTTC. Protein sequence: CAWSVRAGGGYTF.

This clonotype occurred once. V gene TRBV2 combines with J gene TRBJ2-3; D is ambiguous. CDR3 size: 14 residues. V was trimmed by 5 bases and J by 2 bases, leaving 11 bases between them. Germline-derived CDR1 and CDR2 are SNHLY and FYNNEI. In nucleotides, the CDR3 is TGTGCCAGCAGTCCCCCCCCCCTCACAGATACGCAGTATTTT. Encoded protein: CASSPPPLTDTQYF.

V gene TRBV6-1 combines with J gene TRBJ1-3; tentative D call: TRBD1 (6 bases). Germline CDR1 reads MNHNS; CDR2 reads SASEGT. This CDR3 is built from 15 residues. V shed 8 bases and J shed 0 bases, with 14 bases lying between them. CDR3 amino acids: CASAPDRYSGNTIYF. DNA for the CDR3: TGTGCCAGCGCACCGGACAGATACTCTGGAAACACCATATATTTT.

In its sample, this clonotype was seen a few times. This chain uses TRBV27 with TRBJ1-5; unclear D gene. Trimming left V 9 bases short and J 0 bases short, with 6 bases between. CDR1 MNHEY and CDR2 SMNVEV come from the germline V gene (reference sequence). The CDR3 runs 12 residues. CDR3 loop: CARPYSNQPQHF. CDR3 sequence (DNA): TGTGCCAGGCCGTATAGCAATCAGCCCCAGCATTTT.

This chain joins TRBV20-1 and TRBJ2-7; D not resolved. Trimming cost V 0 bases and J 2 bases, with 11 bases left between them. Germline CDR1 is DFQATT and CDR2 is SNEGSKA (reference sequence). The CDR3 is 14 amino acids. CDR3 DNA sequence: TGCAGTGCTAGAGACGGACGCTCAGCCTACGAGCAGTACTTC. The encoded protein is CSARDGRSAYEQYF.

The gene calls are TRBV5-5 and TRBJ1-5, with 7 nucleotides matching TRBD1. Trimming at V came to 4 bases and at J to 7 bases, leaving 11 bases not matched to a gene. The CDR3 extends over 15 amino acids. In germline, CDR1 is SGHKS, CDR2 YYEKEE (reference sequence). CDR3 residues: CASSISQGLAQPQHF. CDR3 nucleotides: TGTGCCAGCAGCATCTCACAGGGGTTGGCACAGCCCCAGCATTTT. The full variable domain, its missing parts supplied by reference TRBV5-5 and TRBJ1-5, is DAGVTQSPTHLIKTRGQQVTLRCSPISGHKSVSWYQQVLGQGPQFIFQYYEKEERGRGNFPDRFSARQFPNYSSELNVNALLLGDSALYLCASSISQGLAQPQHFGDGTRLSIL.

The genes are TRBV20-1 and TRBJ2-1; D gene ambiguous. The CDR3 is 16 residues long. Germline V gene sequence: CDR1 DFQATT, CDR2 SNEGSKA (reference sequence). V lost 0 bases and J lost 0, with 12 bases in between. The CDR3 loop is CSARDRYYLSYNEQFF. The CDR3 DNA is TGCAGTGCTAGAGATAGGTACTACCTCTCCTACAATGAGCAGTTCTTC.

This chain uses TRBV2 with TRBJ1-5; D remains unclear. The CDR3 extends over 15 amino acids. Trimming took 6 bases from V and 5 from J, leaving 17 bases between them. Germline CDR1 is SNHLY and CDR2 is FYNNEI. For the CDR3, the DNA is TGTGCCAGCAGCGGATCACGACCAGGCGATCAGCCCCAGCATTTT. Translating it yields CASSGSRPGDQPQHF.

The rearrangement joins TRBV27 to TRBJ2-1, with D hard to call. Germline-derived CDR1 and CDR2 are MNHEY and SMNVEV (reference sequence). The CDR3 is 14 amino acids. V gave up 4 bases and J gave up 0 bases, with 7 bases separating them. In nucleotides, the CDR3 is TGTGCCAGCAGTTATCTGAGCTCCTACAATGAGCAGTTCTTC. It codes for CASSYLSSYNEQFF.

This clonotype is labeled as medium-sized. V usage is TRBV20-1 and J usage is TRBJ1-1, with a possible D match to TRBD1 (5 bases). In germline, CDR1 is DFQATT, CDR2 SNEGSKA (reference sequence). V dropped 6 bases and J dropped 0 bases, with 11 bases sitting between them. The CDR3 totals 13 residues. The CDR3: CSAPQDLNTEAFF. The DNA for the CDR3 is TGCAGTGCACCACAGGATTTGAACACTGAAGCTTTCTTT.

The chain couples TRBV11-2 to TRBJ2-5; 8 bases are a match to TRBD1. Germline CDR1 reads SGHAT; CDR2 reads FQNNGV. The CDR3 is 15 residues long. Trimming cost V 3 bases and J 2 bases; bases outside gene matches: 5. The DNA of the CDR3 is TGTGCCAGCAGCTTCCAGCGGACAGGGCAAGAGACCCAGTACTTC. This gives the protein CASSFQRTGQETQYF.

This chain uses TRBV20-1 with TRBJ1-1; a possible D gene is TRBD1 (5 bases). The CDR3 is made up of 15 amino acids. Germline CDR1 DFQATT, CDR2 SNEGSKA (reference sequence). V lost 0 bases and J 1 base, leaving 12 bases between the germline ends. The CDR3 DNA reads TGCAGTGCTAGAGATCCGGCAGGGACGAACACTGAAGCTTTCTTT. Encoded protein: CSARDPAGTNTEAFF.

The chain recombines TRBV2 with TRBJ2-1, with D possibly being TRBD1 (5 bases). V lost 1 base, J lost 7 bases, and 17 bases lay in between. Germline V CDR1 and CDR2: SNHLY, FYNNEI. The CDR3 extends over 16 amino acids. The CDR3 sequence is CASSEVQALIGNEQFF. CDR3 nucleotides: TGTGCCAGCAGTGAAGTACAGGCCCTAATAGGGAATGAGCAGTTCTTC.

The rearrangement uses TRBV12-3 or TRBV12-4 and TRBJ1-1; a possible D gene is TRBD1 (5 bases). Trimming shortened V by 7 bases and J by 5 bases, and 8 bases separated the two germline ends. The CDR3 consists of 11 residues. CDR3 sequence (DNA): TGTGCCAGCACAGGGATGACTGAAGCTTTCTTT. It is translated as CASTGMTEAFF.

This clonotype was found a few times. The gene calls are TRBV24-1 and TRBJ2-1; the match to TRBD2 covers 9 bases. Germline CDR1 is KGHDR and CDR2 is SFDVKD. Germline trimming cut 1 base from V and 4 bases from J; bases unmatched to any gene: 4. The CDR3 has 16 residues. CDR3 in DNA: TGTGCCACCAGTGATTTTAGCGGGGGAGCATACAATGAGCAGTTCTTC. This gives the protein CATSDFSGGAYNEQFF.

This clonotype was counted a single time. The chain combines TRBV7-8 with TRBJ2-7; D unclear. The CDR3 contains 16 residues. The V gene lost 0 bases and the J gene lost 2 bases, with 14 bases spanning the gap. Germline values: CDR1 SGHVS, CDR2 FQNEAQ. CDR3 nucleotide sequence: TGTGCCAGCAGCTTAGCAGGAAGGGCGAGAACCTACGAGCAGTACTTC. This encodes CASSLAGRARTYEQYF. The full variable domain, in which reference TRBV7-8 and TRBJ2-7 provide the parts outside the CDR3, is GAGVSQSPRYKVAKRGQDVALRCDPISGHVSLFWYQQALGQGPEFLTYFQNEAQLDKSGLPSDRFFAERPEGSVSTLKIQRTQQEDSAVYLCASSLAGRARTYEQYFGPGTRLTVT.

The chain links TRBV24-1 to TRBJ2-1; no clear D gene. Trimming left V 0 bases short and J 0 bases short, with 8 bases between. The CDR3 runs 16 residues. CDR1 is KGHDR and CDR2 is SFDVKD in the germline V gene. As DNA, the CDR3 is TGTGCCACCAGTGATTTGGCTGGCGTCTCCTACAATGAGCAGTTCTTC. It is translated as CATSDLAGVSYNEQFF.

In its sample, this clonotype was seen a few times. The V and J genes are TRBV24-1 and TRBJ1-5; D remains unclear. V lost 7 bases and J lost 0, with 15 bases in between. The length of the CDR3 is 16 residues. The germline CDR1 and CDR2 sequences are KGHDR and SFDVKD. The chain's CDR3 is CATRRPGTISNQPQHF. The CDR3 coding sequence is TGTGCCACCAGGCGTCCAGGAACGATTAGCAATCAGCCCCAGCATTTT.